The clone carrying this TCR beta chain has only one observation. The antigen is unknown. The source of the sample is a study of regulatory and conventional T cells in RAG deficiency. Study-wide findings and caveats: RAG-deficient patients showed markedly lower Shannon entropy and higher Simpson indices than control T-cell subsets.

Only in-frame clones appear in the TCRdb table, and some are missing; sequencing was by immunoSEQ multiplex PCR. The data hold around 30,000 clones, with approximately 90% observed a single time. Separately, the same data were catalogued under a study of regulatory T cells. That work states: The primer mix had 52 TRBV and 13 TRBJ primers. Regulatory T cells showed the strongest V-J pair restriction and V/J gene skewing among patient repertoires.

Input material: CD8+ T cells sorted from blood. The clonotype originates from a human donor in good health.

The CDR3 DNA reads as TGTGCCTGGGGGAGACCGGGGGCCGGGGAGCTGTTTTTT. Its protein is CAWGRPGAGELFF. V usage is TRBV30 and J usage is TRBJ2-2; a possible D gene is TRBD2 (6 bases). CDR3 size: 13 residues. V shed 5 bases and J shed 6 bases, with 13 bases lying between them. The germline V gene has CDR1 GTSNPN and CDR2 SVGIG (reference sequence).